The rows below give T cell receptor beta chains drawn from one sample of a study of cytomegalovirus exposure and HLA in healthy donors. Profiling relied on immunoSEQ multiplex PCR, and the TCRdb table lists in-frame clones only, not all of them. The repertoire holds about 190,000 clones, with about four fifths as singletons. Material: PBMCs. These receptors all come from a woman between 18 and 30 years old in good health and CMV-seropositive. Both conserved end residues are part of each CDR3. Each record gives: J gene, D gene, V gene, CDR3 DNA, CDR3 protein. A D gene is named only where the DNA matches it firmly.

TRBJ2-3	NA	TRBV6-5	TGTGCCAGCAAGATGACAGGTTCGGCAGATACGCAGTATTTT	CASKMTGSADTQYF
TRBJ1-1	NA	TRBV7-9	TGTGCCAGCAGCCGAATTGTGAGGGCACAGCCTAACACTGAAGCTTTCTTT	CASSRIVRAQPNTEAFF
TRBJ1-2	TRBD1	TRBV7-6	TGTGCCAGCAGCTCACTCTACCGAGGGACAGGCAATGGCTACACCTTC	CASSSLYRGTGNGYTF
TRBJ1-2	NA	TRBV20-1	TGCAGTGCGTCACTACTGTCTGGCTACACCTTC	CSASLLSGYTF
TRBJ2-7	TRBD1	TRBV25-1	TGTGCCAGCAGTGATGACGGGACAGGGATCTACGAGCAGTACTTC	CASSDDGTGIYEQYF
TRBJ2-7	TRBD1	TRBV12-5	TGTGCTAGTGGTTTCCGGACAGGGCAACCTTTCCCCTACGAGCAGTACTTC	CASGFRTGQPFPYEQYF
TRBJ2-7	NA	TRBV5-1	TGCGCCAGCAGCTCCAGGGGCCGTCCCTACGAGCAGTACTTC	CASSSRGRPYEQYF
TRBJ2-1	TRBD2	TRBV2	TGTGCCAGCAGTGCCCGGACTAGCGGATCCTACAATGAGCAGTTCTTC	CASSARTSGSYNEQFF
TRBJ2-1	NA	TRBV12-5	TGTGCTAGTGGTTCTTACCCGACATCCGTCCTTCCCTACAATGAGCAGTTCTTC	CASGSYPTSVLPYNEQFF
TRBJ2-7	TRBD1	TRBV7-9	TGTGCCAGCAGCCGAGGACAGGGCTCCGAGCAGTACTTC	CASSRGQGSEQYF
TRBJ2-7	NA	TRBV5-1	TGCGCCAGCAGCTTGGTGGGTTCCAGGACCTACGAGCAGTACTTC	CASSLVGSRTYEQYF
TRBJ2-2	NA	TRBV18	TGTGCCAGCTCACCATCAGCGGACTTCACCGGGGAGCTGTTTTTT	CASSPSADFTGELFF
TRBJ2-5	TRBD1	TRBV4-3	TGCGCCAGCAGCCAAGACGGGACAGGGGGCGCGGGGGAGACCCAGTACTTC	CASSQDGTGGAGETQYF
TRBJ1-4	TRBD1	TRBV5-4	TGTGCCAGCAGCTTGAGGGGTACAGGGGGAAACGAAAAACTGTTTTTT	CASSLRGTGGNEKLFF
TRBJ1-2	TRBD1	TRBV18	TGTGCCAGCTCAGAACCGGGACAGACTAACTATGGCTACACCTTC	CASSEPGQTNYGYTF
TRBJ2-4	TRBD1	TRBV2	TGTGCCAGCAGTTTCCGGGACAGGGGGCTAGACATTCAGTACTTC	CASSFRDRGLDIQYF